What follows are 10 T cell receptor beta chains derived from one specimen sequenced in a study of radiotherapy plus CTLA-4 blockade in lung cancer (dated by TCRdb to about 2018). Libraries were constructed by the immunoSEQ multiplex PCR assay. The source is immuneACCESS, and TCRdb retained only in-frame sequences with V and J called. Part of the clones is not carried over; for the studies checked, unresolved V genes explain less than half of this, and the remainder is unexplained. This sample is represented by some 92,000 clones; 82% of them were singletons. Clones ranked in the top ten supply 3% to 3.5% of the sample. The sequencing here drew on peripheral blood, taken from a patient treated with radiotherapy plus ipilimumab. The receptors were gathered from a human donor with non-small cell lung cancer who had a partial response to radiotherapy plus ipilimumab.

This clone was counted once. V usage is TRBV18 and J usage is TRBJ1-1, with a possible D match to TRBD1 (6 bases). Germline CDR1 and CDR2: KGHSH and LQKENI. CDR3 size: 15 residues. Trimming left V 3 bases short and J 1 base short, with 12 bases between. The DNA for the CDR3 is TGTGCCAGCTCACCCCCGGGACACCAGAACACTGAAGCTTTCTTT. Protein sequence: CASSPPGHQNTEAFF.

This clone was observed a few times. The chain uses TRBV10-3 and TRBJ2-7; TRBD1 aligns across 8 bases. The CDR3 is made up of 14 amino acids. Trimming removed 5 bases from V and 0 bases from J; junction bases left unmatched: 3. Germline lookup yields CDR1 ENHRY and CDR2 SYGVKD. CDR3 nucleotide sequence: TGTGCCATCAGTAGGACAGGGATCTCCTACGAGCAGTACTTC. Amino acids: CAISRTGISYEQYF.

This chain connects TRBV5-1 to TRBJ2-1; TRBD2 matches 14 bases. The J segment lost 3 bases and the V segment lost 0 bases, leaving 11 bases of the junction unmatched. CDR3 size: 20 residues. The germline V gene encodes CDR1 SGHRS and CDR2 YFSETQ. CDR3 sequence (DNA): TGCGCCAGCAGCTTGGCCCCGGGACTAGCGGGAGAAAGAATCTACAATGAGCAGTTCTTC. It codes for CASSLAPGLAGERIYNEQFF.

The chain is built from TRBV7-2 and TRBJ2-3; 14 nucleotides match TRBD2. The CDR3 totals 16 residues. V shed 5 bases, J shed 8 bases, and the junction held 9 bases outside the gene matches. CDR1 is SGHTA, CDR2 FQGNSA, per germline. CDR3 nucleotides: TGTGCCAGCAGCATTGGGACTAGCGGGAGAGGAGGTACGCAGTATTTT. This codes for CASSIGTSGRGGTQYF.

This chain joins TRBV28 and TRBJ2-2, with TRBD2 identical over 8 bases. Trimming removed 8 bases from V and 6 bases from J; junction bases left unmatched: 5. In germline, CDR1 is MDHEN, CDR2 SYDVKM. The CDR3 length is 13 residues. For the CDR3, the DNA is TGTGCCAGCCGGGGGGGATCGCCCGGGGAGCTGTTTTTT. The encoded protein is CASRGGSPGELFF. The full variable domain, completed using reference TRBV28 and TRBJ2-2, is DVKVTQSSRYLVKRTGEKVFLECVQDMDHENMFWYRQDPGLGLRLIYFSYDVKMKEKGDIPEGYSVSREKKERFSLILESASTNQTSMYLCASRGGSPGELFFGEGSRLTVL.

This chain joins TRBV13 and TRBJ2-1; a weak D match, TRBD1 (5 bases). In germline, CDR1 is PRHDT, CDR2 FYEKMQ (reference sequence). V was cut by 4 bases and J by 6 bases, with 13 bases left in between. The CDR3 extends over 14 amino acids. The CDR3 is CASSSPLDSNEQFF. The CDR3 nucleotides are TGTGCCAGCAGCTCTCCCTTAGACAGCAATGAGCAGTTCTTC.

The CDR3 coding sequence is TGTGCCAGCAGCTTACTTAGCGGCAGGGACACCGGGGAGCTGTTTTTT. This gives the protein CASSLLSGRDTGELFF. This sequence joins TRBV11-3 and TRBJ2-2; a possible D gene is TRBD2 (6 bases). The ends were cut back, 2 bases at V and 3 bases at J, with 13 bases in the middle. CDR1 is SGHNT and CDR2 is YENEEA in the germline V gene. The CDR3 covers 16 residues.

CDR3 nucleotide sequence: TGTGCCAGCAGTGAGGACAGGGTTTACAATCAGCCCCAGCATTTT. Encoded protein: CASSEDRVYNQPQHF. The J gene is TRBJ1-5, the V gene TRBV6-1; 8 nucleotides align to TRBD1. Looked up from germline, CDR1 is MNHNS and CDR2 is SASEGT. The CDR3 has 15 amino acids. Losses at the gene ends were 3 bases for V and 3 bases for J; bases not matched to a gene: 4.

The genes are TRBV7-3 and TRBJ2-1, with a weak D call TRBD2 (6 bases). Germline V CDR1 and CDR2: SGHTA, FQGTGA. The CDR3 totals 16 residues. Trimming shortened V by 5 bases and J by 3 bases, and 17 bases separated the two germline ends. CDR3 bases: TGTGCCAGCAGCAGAATCGGGAGAAGTAACTACAATGAGCAGTTCTTC. Protein sequence: CASSRIGRSNYNEQFF.

The gene calls are TRBV5-1 and TRBJ1-4; 9 positions agree with TRBD1. The CDR3 runs to 15 residues. Per the germline V gene, CDR1 is SGHRS and CDR2 is YFSETQ. V lost 0 bases, J lost 7 bases, and 4 bases stayed unmatched. CDR3 residues: CASSLGGQGGEKLFF. The CDR3 coding sequence is TGCGCCAGCAGCTTGGGGGGACAGGGAGGTGAAAAACTGTTTTTT.